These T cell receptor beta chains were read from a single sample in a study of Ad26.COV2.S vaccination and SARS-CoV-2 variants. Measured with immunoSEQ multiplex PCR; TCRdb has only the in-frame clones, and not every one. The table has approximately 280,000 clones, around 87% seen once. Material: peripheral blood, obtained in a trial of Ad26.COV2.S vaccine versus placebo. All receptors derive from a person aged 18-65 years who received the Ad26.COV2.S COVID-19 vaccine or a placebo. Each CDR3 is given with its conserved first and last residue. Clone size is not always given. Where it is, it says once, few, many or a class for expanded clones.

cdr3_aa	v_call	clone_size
CATSERGTSGDYEQYF	TRBV24-1	.
CASSQDPHPNTEAFF	TRBV3-1/TRBV3-2	few
CASSQDEAGGQETQYF	TRBV3-1/TRBV3-2	once
CASSPSTSGWGIQYF	TRBV7-2	.
CASRGQDGIRYGYTF	TRBV28	.
CASSLVGGTATEAFF	TRBV7-2	once
CASSKDRASYGYTF	TRBV21-1	.
CASSPSRGQGASGNTIYF	TRBV7-2	.
CASSLRTGLYQETQYF	TRBV7-8	.
CASSYSQGTYEQYF	TRBV6-5	.
CASSHWGFQETQYF	TRBV3-1/TRBV3-2	.
CASSLQGGGQPQHF	TRBV7-8	.
CAISDATGVVGNEQFF	TRBV10-3	.
CASRTDDYGYTF	TRBV28	.
CASSQGGGSSSYNEQFF	TRBV3-1/TRBV3-2	once
CASSMSASGYYEQYF	TRBV19	.
CASSLGVSGNTIYF	TRBV5-6	.